These 19 T cell receptor beta chains came from one sample sequenced in a study of blood T cell repertoires in COVID-19. Measured with immunoSEQ multiplex PCR; TCRdb has only the in-frame clones, and not every one. The sample has a few hundred thousand clones; approximately 87% are singletons. Sequencing was performed on peripheral blood. Every receptor here comes from a woman between 50 and 59 years old with acute or convalescent COVID-19.

In this sample, this clone turned up once. This chain links TRBV6-2 or TRBV6-3 with TRBJ2-1; D gene ambiguous. The V and J ends lost 4 bases and 4 bases respectively, with 5 bases between them. The CDR3 runs 12 residues. Per the germline V gene, CDR1 is MNHEY and CDR2 is SVGEGT. This CDR3 is CASSSDYNEQFF. In DNA, the CDR3 is TGTGCCAGCAGTTCAGATTACAATGAGCAGTTCTTC.

This sequence joins TRBV9 and TRBJ2-1, with a tentative D call TRBD1 (5 bases). The CDR3 runs to 15 residues. Trimming left V 0 bases short and J 2 bases short, with 9 bases between. Per the germline V gene, CDR1 is SGDLS and CDR2 is YYNGEE. CDR3 loop: CASSVGQGTYNEQFF. The CDR3 DNA follows: TGTGCCAGCAGCGTAGGTCAGGGCACCTACAATGAGCAGTTCTTC.

CDR3 region: CAISESVTQVDEQYF. As DNA, the CDR3 is TGTGCCATCAGTGAGTCGGTGACCCAGGTCGACGAGCAGTACTTC. The rearrangement links TRBV10-3 to TRBJ2-7; D not resolved. V was clipped by 0 bases and J by 5 bases, with 14 bases between them. This CDR3 is 15 amino acids long. Per the germline V gene, CDR1 is ENHRY and CDR2 is SYGVKD.

The J gene is TRBJ1-5, the V gene TRBV25-1, with D unresolved. V lost 5 bases and J 7 bases, leaving 15 bases between the germline ends. The CDR3 is 14 residues long. In germline, CDR1 is MGHDK, CDR2 SYGVNS. This CDR3 reads CASSPSGLGQPQHF. CDR3 DNA: TGTGCCAGCAGTCCTTCGGGGTTAGGGCAGCCCCAGCATTTT.

This chain links TRBV19 with TRBJ1-1, with 8 bases lining up with TRBD1. The length of the CDR3 is 14 residues. Germline values: CDR1 LNHDA, CDR2 SQIVND (reference sequence). Losses at the gene ends were 3 bases for V and 4 bases for J; bases not matched to a gene: 4. This CDR3 is CASSMDRAFTEAFF. In DNA form, the CDR3 reads TGTGCCAGTAGTATGGACAGGGCATTCACTGAAGCTTTCTTT.

The chain uses TRBV4-1 and TRBJ1-2, with 8 positions matching TRBD1. The germline gives CDR1 MGHRA, CDR2 YSYEKL. This CDR3 has 14 amino acids. J was trimmed by 8 bases and V by 1 base; bases with no gene match: 6. This chain's CDR3 is CASSQAGGAGGYTF. CDR3 coding DNA: TGCGCCAGCAGCCAAGCAGGGGGCGCAGGGGGCTACACCTTC.

The genes are TRBV5-4 and TRBJ2-7; TRBD2 matches 9 bases. The V gene's germline CDR1 is SGHNT and CDR2 YYREEE (reference sequence). This CDR3 has 15 residues. V shed 4 bases and J 5 bases; nucleotides not matched to a gene: 10. In nucleotides, the CDR3 is TGTGCCAGCAGCCCACCGGGACTAGCTCCAGACGAGCAGTACTTC. Its protein product is CASSPPGLAPDEQYF. The entire variable domain, with the rest obtained from reference TRBV5-4 and TRBJ2-7, is as follows: ETGVTQSPTHLIKTRGQQVTLRCSSQSGHNTVSWYQQALGQGPQFIFQYYREEENGRGNFPPRFSGLQFPNYSSELNVNALELDDSALYLCASSPPGLAPDEQYFGPGTRLTVT.

The J gene is TRBJ1-4, the V gene TRBV7-9, with D perhaps TRBD1 (6 bases). There are 17 residues in the CDR3. V was pared by 1 base and J by 0 bases, with 12 bases between. In germline, CDR1 is SEHNR, CDR2 FQNEAQ (reference sequence). Here the CDR3 DNA reads TGTGCCAGCAGCTTAGGGACAGTTTTTGCAACTAATGAAAAACTGTTTTTT. Amino acid sequence: CASSLGTVFATNEKLFF. The variable domain in full, completed from reference TRBV7-9 and TRBJ1-4, reads DTGVSQNPRHKITKRGQNVTFRCDPISEHNRLYWYRQTLGQGPEFLTYFQNEAQLEKSRLLSDRFSAERPKGSFSTLEIQRTEQGDSAMYLCASSLGTVFATNEKLFFGSGTQLSVL.

The chain employs TRBV6-2 or TRBV6-3 and TRBJ1-5; D is possibly TRBD1 (5 bases). The CDR3 sequence is 14 residues long. V shed 5 bases and J shed 9 bases, with 17 bases lying between them. Germline loops: CDR1 MNHEY, CDR2 SVGEGT. The CDR3 loop is CASSNGTPGGPQHF. The CDR3 DNA sequence: TGTGCCAGCAGTAACGGGACTCCTGGGGGGCCCCAGCATTTT.

The genes are TRBV19 and TRBJ1-5, with D maybe TRBD1 (5 bases). There are 15 residues in the CDR3. Germline CDR1 and CDR2: LNHDA and SQIVND (reference sequence). Deletions cut 6 bases from V and 2 bases from J, with 14 bases between. The CDR3 reads CASRAEGWGNQPQHF. The DNA of the CDR3 is TGTGCCAGTAGAGCGGAGGGGTGGGGCAATCAGCCCCAGCATTTT.

The rearrangement links TRBV2 to TRBJ2-1; D perhaps matches TRBD2 (5 bases). V was clipped by 2 bases and J by 0 bases, with 8 bases between them. The CDR3 extends over 15 amino acids. Germline V gene sequence: CDR1 SNHLY, CDR2 FYNNEI. The CDR3: CASSESGSSYNEQFF. CDR3 DNA sequence: TGTGCCAGCAGTGAAAGCGGAAGCTCCTACAATGAGCAGTTCTTC. Based on the CDR3 plus reference TRBV2 and TRBJ2-1, the full variable domain is EPEVTQTPSHQVTQMGQEVILRCVPISNHLYFYWYRQILGQKVEFLVSFYNNEISEKSEIFDDQFSVERPDGSNFTLKIRSTKLEDSAMYFCASSESGSSYNEQFFGPGTRLTVL.

The V and J genes are TRBV5-8 and TRBJ1-5, with 7 nucleotides matching TRBD1. The V gene's germline CDR1 is SGHTS and CDR2 YDEGEE. The CDR3 is 16 residues long. With 4 bases clipped from V and 2 bases from J, the junction kept 9 bases outside the gene matches. The CDR3 DNA sequence: TGTGCCAGCAGCATAGGGACAGCGGGAGGCAATCAGCCCCAGCATTTT. Protein sequence: CASSIGTAGGNQPQHF.

The genes are TRBV6-1 and TRBJ2-7; 10 bases are shared with TRBD2. J was trimmed by 2 bases and V by 2 bases; bases with no gene match: 12. This CDR3 spans 18 amino acids. The germline V gene encodes CDR1 MNHNS and CDR2 SASEGT. The CDR3 region is CASSERSSGGTTTYEQYF. DNA of the CDR3: TGTGCCAGCAGTGAACGGAGTAGCGGGGGGACCACTACCTACGAGCAGTACTTC.

The chain is built from TRBV11-3 and TRBJ2-1, with D uncertain. The length of the CDR3 is 14 residues. Germline V gene sequence: CDR1 SGHNT, CDR2 YENEEA. Between the trimmed V and J ends, which lost 0 bases and 9 bases, there was a span of 12 bases. The CDR3 DNA reads as TGTGCCAGCAGCTTAGAAGGAGAGTTTAGTGAGCAGTTCTTC. Encoded protein: CASSLEGEFSEQFF.

This chain joins TRBV6-5 and TRBJ2-5; 7 nucleotides line up with TRBD1. The trim removed 0 bases at V and 3 bases at J, leaving 4 bases unmatched. The CDR3 has 15 amino acids. CDR1 and CDR2 from the germline V gene are MNHEY and SVGAGI. CDR3: CASSYSSTGEETQYF. The CDR3 DNA sequence: TGTGCCAGCAGTTACTCTAGTACAGGGGAAGAGACCCAGTACTTC.

This clone was recorded many times. This chain connects TRBV19 to TRBJ2-6; D is unresolved. Germline V gene data show CDR1 as LNHDA and CDR2 as SQIVND (reference sequence). This CDR3 contains 15 residues. V shed 5 bases and J shed 3 bases, with 11 bases lying between them. CDR3 in DNA: TGTGCCAGTAGTCGGCAGGCTTTTGGGGCCAACGTCCTGACTTTC. It encodes CASSRQAFGANVLTF.

This chain connects TRBV6-4 to TRBJ2-1, with TRBD2 matching over 9 bases. This CDR3 comprises 16 residues. The J segment lost 6 bases and the V segment lost 2 bases, leaving 8 bases of the junction unmatched. The germline V gene encodes CDR1 MRHNA and CDR2 SNTAGT. The CDR3 loop is CASSDRGLATSNEQFF. CDR3 in DNA: TGTGCCAGCAGTGACAGGGGACTAGCTACGTCCAATGAGCAGTTCTTC.

V usage is TRBV19 and J usage is TRBJ2-5, with a tentative D call TRBD2 (5 bases). With 3 bases removed from V and 5 bases from J, the gap between germline ends came to 16 bases. CDR1 and CDR2 (germline): LNHDA, SQIVND (reference sequence). This CDR3 spans 15 amino acids. CDR3 sequence (DNA): TGTGCCAGTAGTATCCGGCGGGTCGGGTGGGAGACCCAGTACTTC. The encoded protein is CASSIRRVGWETQYF.

The gene calls are TRBV10-3 and TRBJ1-2; 7 bases fit TRBD1. V lost 6 bases to trimming and J lost 5 bases; unmatched junction nucleotides: 6. Germline values: CDR1 ENHRY, CDR2 SYGVKD. The CDR3 length is 13 residues. CDR3 loop: CAIRALDRYGYTF. The CDR3 DNA reads TGTGCCATCAGGGCCCTGGACAGGTATGGCTACACCTTC.